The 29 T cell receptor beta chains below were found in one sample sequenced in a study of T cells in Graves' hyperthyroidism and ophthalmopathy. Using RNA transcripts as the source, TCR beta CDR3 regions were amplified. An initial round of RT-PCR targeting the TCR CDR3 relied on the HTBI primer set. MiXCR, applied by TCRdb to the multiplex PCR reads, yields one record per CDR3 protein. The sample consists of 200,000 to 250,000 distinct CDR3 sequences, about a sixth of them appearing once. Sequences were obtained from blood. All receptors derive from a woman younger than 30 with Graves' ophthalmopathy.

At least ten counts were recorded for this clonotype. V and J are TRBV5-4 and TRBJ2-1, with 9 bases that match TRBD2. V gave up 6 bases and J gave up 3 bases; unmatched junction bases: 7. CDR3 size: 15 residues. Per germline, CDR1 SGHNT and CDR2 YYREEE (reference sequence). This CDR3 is CASTPGAGGYNEQFF. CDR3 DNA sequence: TGTGCCAGCACCCCGGGAGCGGGGGGCTACAATGAGCAGTTCTTC.

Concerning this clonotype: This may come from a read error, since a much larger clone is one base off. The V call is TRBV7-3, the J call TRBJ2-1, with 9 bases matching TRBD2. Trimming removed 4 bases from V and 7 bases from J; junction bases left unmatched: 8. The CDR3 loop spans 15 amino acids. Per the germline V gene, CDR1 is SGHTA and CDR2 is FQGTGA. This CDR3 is CASSYQGLAGNEQFF. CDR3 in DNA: TGTGCCAGCAGCTACCAGGGGCTAGCGGGGAATGAGCAGTTCTTC.

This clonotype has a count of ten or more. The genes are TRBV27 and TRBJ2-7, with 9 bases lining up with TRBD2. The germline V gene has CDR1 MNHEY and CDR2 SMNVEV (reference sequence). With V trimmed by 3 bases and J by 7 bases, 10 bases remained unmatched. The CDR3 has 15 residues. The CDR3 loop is CASSLMAGGPGEQYF. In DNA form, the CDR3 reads TGTGCCAGCAGTTTGATGGCGGGAGGGCCGGGGGAGCAGTACTTC.

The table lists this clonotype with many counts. The CDR3 nucleotides are TGTGCCAGCAGCGGTAATGTGCCAGATACGCAGTATTTT. It encodes CASSGNVPDTQYF. The chain joins TRBV7-2 to TRBJ2-3; D not resolved. Germline V gives CDR1 SGHTA, CDR2 FQGNSA. V lost 5 bases to trimming and J lost 4 bases, with 10 bases between them. The CDR3 is 13 amino acids.

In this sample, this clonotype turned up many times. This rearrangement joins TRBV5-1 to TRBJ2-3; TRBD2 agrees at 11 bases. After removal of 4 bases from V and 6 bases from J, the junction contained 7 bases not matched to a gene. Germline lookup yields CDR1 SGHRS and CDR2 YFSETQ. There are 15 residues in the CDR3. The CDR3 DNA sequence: TGCGCCAGCAGCGAAAGGCTAGCGGGAGGTGATACGCAGTATTTT. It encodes CASSERLAGGDTQYF.

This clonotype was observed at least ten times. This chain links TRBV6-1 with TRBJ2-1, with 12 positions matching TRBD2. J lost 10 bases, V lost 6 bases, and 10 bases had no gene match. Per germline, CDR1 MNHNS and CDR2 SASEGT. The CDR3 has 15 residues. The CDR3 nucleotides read TGTGCCAGCAGCCTAGCGGGGGGGGGCCGAGGGGAGCAGTTCTTC. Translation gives CASSLAGGGRGEQFF.

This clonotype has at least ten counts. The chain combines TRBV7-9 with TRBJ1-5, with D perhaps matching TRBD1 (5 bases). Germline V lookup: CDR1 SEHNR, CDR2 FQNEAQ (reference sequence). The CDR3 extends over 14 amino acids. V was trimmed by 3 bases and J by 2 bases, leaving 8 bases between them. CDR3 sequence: CASSFPGRNQPQHF. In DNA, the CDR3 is TGTGCCAGCAGCTTCCCGGGACGCAATCAGCCCCAGCATTTT.

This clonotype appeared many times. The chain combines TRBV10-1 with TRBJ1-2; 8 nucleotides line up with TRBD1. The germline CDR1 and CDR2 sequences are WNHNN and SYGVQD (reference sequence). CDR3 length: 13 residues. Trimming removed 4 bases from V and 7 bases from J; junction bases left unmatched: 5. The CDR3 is CASSAGTGGGYTF. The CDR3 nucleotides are TGCGCCAGCAGTGCAGGGACAGGAGGTGGCTACACCTTC.

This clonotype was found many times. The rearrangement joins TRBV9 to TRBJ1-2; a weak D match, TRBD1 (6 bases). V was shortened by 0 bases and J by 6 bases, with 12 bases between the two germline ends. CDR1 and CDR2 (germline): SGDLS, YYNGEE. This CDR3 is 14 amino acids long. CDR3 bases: TGTGCCAGCAGCGTAGGGGGGGGCAGGGATGGCTACACCTTC. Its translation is CASSVGGGRDGYTF.

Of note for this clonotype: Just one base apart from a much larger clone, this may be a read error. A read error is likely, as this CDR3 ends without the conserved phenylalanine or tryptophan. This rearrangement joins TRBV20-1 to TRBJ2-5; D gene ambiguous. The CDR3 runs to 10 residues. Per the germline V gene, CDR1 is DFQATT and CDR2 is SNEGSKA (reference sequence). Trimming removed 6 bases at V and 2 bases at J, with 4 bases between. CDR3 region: CSAQQETQYS. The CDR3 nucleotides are TGCAGTGCACAGCAAGAGACCCAGTACTCC.

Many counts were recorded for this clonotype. The CDR3 DNA sequence: TGTGCCAGCAGTTTACGAGCGGGGGGCGCCGGGCAGCCCCAGCATTTT. Translation: CASSLRAGGAGQPQHF. The chain recombines TRBV27 with TRBJ1-5, with a tentative D call TRBD1 (6 bases). The length of the CDR3 is 16 residues. CDR1 is MNHEY and CDR2 is SMNVEV in the germline V gene (reference sequence). Trimming removed 2 bases from V and 7 bases from J, with 18 bases in between.

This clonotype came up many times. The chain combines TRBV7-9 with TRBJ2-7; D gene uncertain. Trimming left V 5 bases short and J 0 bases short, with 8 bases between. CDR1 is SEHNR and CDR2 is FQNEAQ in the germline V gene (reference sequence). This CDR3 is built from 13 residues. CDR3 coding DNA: TGTGCCAGCAGCGAAAGGGTCTCCTACGAGCAGTACTTC. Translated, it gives CASSERVSYEQYF.

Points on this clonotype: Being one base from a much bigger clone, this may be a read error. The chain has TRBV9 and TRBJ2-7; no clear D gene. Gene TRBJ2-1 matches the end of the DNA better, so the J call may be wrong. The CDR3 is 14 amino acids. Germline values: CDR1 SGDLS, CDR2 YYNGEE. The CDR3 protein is CASSVGAGAYEQFF. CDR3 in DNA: TGTGCCAGCAGCGTAGGGGCCGGAGCCTACGAGCAGTTCTTC.

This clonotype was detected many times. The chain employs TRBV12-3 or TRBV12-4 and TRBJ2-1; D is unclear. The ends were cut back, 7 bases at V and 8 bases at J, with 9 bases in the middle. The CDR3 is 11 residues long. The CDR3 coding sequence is TGTGCCAGCACTCACAGCTATGAGCAGTTCTTC. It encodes CASTHSYEQFF.

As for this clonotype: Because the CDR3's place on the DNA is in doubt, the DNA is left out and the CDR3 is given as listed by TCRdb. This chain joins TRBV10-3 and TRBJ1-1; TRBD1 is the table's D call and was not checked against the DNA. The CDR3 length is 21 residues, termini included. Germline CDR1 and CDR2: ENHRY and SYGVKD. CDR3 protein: CAISATGYNEQFFGPGTEAFF.

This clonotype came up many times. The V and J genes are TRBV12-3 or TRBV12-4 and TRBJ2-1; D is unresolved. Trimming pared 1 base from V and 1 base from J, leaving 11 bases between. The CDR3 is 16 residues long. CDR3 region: CASSLDRAGSYNEQFF. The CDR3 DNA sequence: TGTGCCAGCAGTTTAGATCGGGCAGGATCCTACAATGAGCAGTTCTTC.

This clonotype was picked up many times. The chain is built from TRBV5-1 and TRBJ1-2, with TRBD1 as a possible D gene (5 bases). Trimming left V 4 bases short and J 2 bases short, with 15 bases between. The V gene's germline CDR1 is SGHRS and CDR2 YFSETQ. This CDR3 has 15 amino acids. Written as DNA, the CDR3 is TGCGCCAGCAGCCCAGGACCGACAGTGAACTATGGCTACACCTTC. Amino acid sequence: CASSPGPTVNYGYTF.

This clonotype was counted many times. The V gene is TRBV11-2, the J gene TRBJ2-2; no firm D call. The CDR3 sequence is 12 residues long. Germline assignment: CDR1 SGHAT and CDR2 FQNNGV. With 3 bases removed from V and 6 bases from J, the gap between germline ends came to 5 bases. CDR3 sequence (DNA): TGTGCCAGCAGCTTTATAGCCGGGGAGCTGTTTTTT. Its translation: CASSFIAGELFF.

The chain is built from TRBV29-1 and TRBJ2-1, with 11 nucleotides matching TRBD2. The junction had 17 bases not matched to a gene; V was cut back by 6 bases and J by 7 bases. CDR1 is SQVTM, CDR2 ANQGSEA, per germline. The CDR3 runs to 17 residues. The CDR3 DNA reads TGCAGCGTCTCCTACCCCGGGACTAGCGGTCCGGGGAATGAGCAGTTCTTC. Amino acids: CSVSYPGTSGPGNEQFF.

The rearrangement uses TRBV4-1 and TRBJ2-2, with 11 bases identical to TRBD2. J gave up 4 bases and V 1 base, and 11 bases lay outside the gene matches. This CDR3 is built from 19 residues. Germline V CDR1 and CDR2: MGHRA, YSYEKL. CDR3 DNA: TGCGCCAGCAGCCAAGGGGTCAAGGGACTAGCGGTCCGCACCGGGGAGCTGTTTTTT. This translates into CASSQGVKGLAVRTGELFF.

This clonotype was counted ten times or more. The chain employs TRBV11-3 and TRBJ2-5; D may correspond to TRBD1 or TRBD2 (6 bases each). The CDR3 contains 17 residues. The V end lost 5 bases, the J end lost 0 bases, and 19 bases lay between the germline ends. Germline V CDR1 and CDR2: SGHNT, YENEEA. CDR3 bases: TGTGCCAGCAGCCGACCCAGGGGACTGGAGTACCAAGAGACCCAGTACTTC. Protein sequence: CASSRPRGLEYQETQYF.

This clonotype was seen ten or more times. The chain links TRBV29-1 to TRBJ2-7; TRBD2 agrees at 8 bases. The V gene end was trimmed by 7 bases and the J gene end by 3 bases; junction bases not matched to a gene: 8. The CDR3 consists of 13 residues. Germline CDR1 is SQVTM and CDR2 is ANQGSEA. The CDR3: CSATGLGLYEQYF. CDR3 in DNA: TGCAGCGCGACGGGACTAGGGCTCTACGAGCAGTACTTC.

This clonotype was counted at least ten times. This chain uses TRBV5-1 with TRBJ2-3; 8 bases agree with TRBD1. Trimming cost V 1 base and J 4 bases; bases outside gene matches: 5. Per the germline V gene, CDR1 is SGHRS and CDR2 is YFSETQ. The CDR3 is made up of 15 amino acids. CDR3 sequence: CASSLQGAVADTQYF. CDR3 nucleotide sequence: TGCGCCAGCAGCTTGCAGGGGGCCGTCGCAGATACGCAGTATTTT.

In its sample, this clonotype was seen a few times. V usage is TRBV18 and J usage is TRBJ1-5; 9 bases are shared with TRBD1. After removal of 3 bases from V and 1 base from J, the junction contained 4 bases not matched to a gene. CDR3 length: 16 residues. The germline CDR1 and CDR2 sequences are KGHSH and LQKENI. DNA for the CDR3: TGTGCCAGCTCACCGCCGGGACAGGGAAGCAATCAGCCCCAGCATTTT. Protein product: CASSPPGQGSNQPQHF. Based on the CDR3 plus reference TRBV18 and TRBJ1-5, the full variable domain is NAGVMQNPRHLVRRRGQEARLRCSPMKGHSHVYWYRQLPEEGLKFMVYLQKENIIDESGMPKERFSAEFPKEGPSILRIQQVVRGDSAAYFCASSPPGQGSNQPQHFGDGTRLSIL.

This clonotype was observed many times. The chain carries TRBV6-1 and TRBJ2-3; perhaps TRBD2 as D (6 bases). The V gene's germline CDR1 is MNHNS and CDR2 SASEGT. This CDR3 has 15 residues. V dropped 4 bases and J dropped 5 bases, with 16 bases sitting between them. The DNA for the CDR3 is TGTGCCAGCAGTGTACGTAGCGGCGTACGAGATACGCAGTATTTT. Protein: CASSVRSGVRDTQYF.

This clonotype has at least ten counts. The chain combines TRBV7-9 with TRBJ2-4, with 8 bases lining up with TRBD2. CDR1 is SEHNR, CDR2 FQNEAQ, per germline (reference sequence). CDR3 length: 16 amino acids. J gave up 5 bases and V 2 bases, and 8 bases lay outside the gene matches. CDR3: CASSLFGGGVENIQYF. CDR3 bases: TGTGCCAGCAGCTTATTCGGGGGGGGGGTCGAAAACATTCAGTACTTC.

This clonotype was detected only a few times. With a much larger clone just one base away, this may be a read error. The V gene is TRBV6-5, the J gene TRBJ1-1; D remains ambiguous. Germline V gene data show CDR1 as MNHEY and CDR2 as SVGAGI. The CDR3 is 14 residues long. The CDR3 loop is CASSTRTVNNEAFF. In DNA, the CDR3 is TGTGCCAGCAGTACTCGGACGGTGAACAATGAAGCTTTCTTT.

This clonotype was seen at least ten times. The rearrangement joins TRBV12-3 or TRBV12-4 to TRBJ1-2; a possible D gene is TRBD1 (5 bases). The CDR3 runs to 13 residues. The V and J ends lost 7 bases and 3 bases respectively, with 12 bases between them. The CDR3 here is CASTQDRYYGYTF. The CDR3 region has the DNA TGTGCCAGCACCCAAGACAGATACTATGGCTACACCTTC.

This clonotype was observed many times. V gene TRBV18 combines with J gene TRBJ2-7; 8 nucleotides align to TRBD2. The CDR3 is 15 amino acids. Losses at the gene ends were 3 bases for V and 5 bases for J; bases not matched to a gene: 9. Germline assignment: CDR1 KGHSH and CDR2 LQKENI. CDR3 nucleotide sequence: TGTGCCAGCTCACCCGGAGCGGGAGCCCCCAACGAGCAGTACTTC. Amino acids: CASSPGAGAPNEQYF. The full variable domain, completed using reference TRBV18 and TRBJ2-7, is NAGVMQNPRHLVRRRGQEARLRCSPMKGHSHVYWYRQLPEEGLKFMVYLQKENIIDESGMPKERFSAEFPKEGPSILRIQQVVRGDSAAYFCASSPGAGAPNEQYFGPGTRLTVT.